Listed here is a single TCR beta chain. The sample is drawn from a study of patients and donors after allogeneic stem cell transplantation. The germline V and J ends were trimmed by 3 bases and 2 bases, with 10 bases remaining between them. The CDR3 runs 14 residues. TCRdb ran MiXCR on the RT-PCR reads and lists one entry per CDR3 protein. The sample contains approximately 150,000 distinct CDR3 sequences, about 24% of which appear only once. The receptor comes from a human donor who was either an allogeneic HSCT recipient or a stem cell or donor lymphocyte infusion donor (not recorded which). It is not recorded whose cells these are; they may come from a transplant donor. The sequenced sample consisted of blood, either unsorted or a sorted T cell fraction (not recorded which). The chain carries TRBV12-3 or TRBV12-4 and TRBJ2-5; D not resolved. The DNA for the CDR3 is TGTGCCAGCAGTTTTTCCGGAAATCAAGAGACCCAGTACTTC. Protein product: CASSFSGNQETQYF.